This T cell receptor (beta chain) was documented in a study of blood T cell repertoires in COVID-19. Study summary: COVID-19 samples, acute and convalescent, were from the United States, Italy and Spain. Sample material is recorded as cDNA or gDNA derived from T cells, B-cell-depleted T cells, or PBMCs.

How the authors handled the data: Nucleated cell counts were estimated from reference gene primer amplification. Clones were read by immunoSEQ multiplex PCR, and TCRdb kept only the in-frame ones, dropping some. The V and J calls and the clone size are those of that table, but D and trimming were determined from the DNA. The sample has approximately 190,000 clones, about 88% seen once; the top ten hold over 13%. Trimming stripped 1 base from V and 1 base from J, with 16 bases between. Germline-derived CDR1 and CDR2 are LNHDA and SQIVND (reference sequence). CDR3 size: 17 residues. The receptor's source is a man under 40 with active or convalescent COVID-19. V is TRBV19 and J is TRBJ1-1; D possibly corresponds to TRBD1 (6 bases). The sequenced material came from peripheral blood. The CDR3 DNA sequence: TGTGCCAGTAGTATAGTACGCACAGGGAGTCGGAACACTGAAGCTTTCTTT. It is translated as CASSIVRTGSRNTEAFF.